Listed below are T cell receptor beta chains from one sample, sequenced in a study of PD-1 blockade in classical Hodgkin lymphoma. Measured with immunoSEQ multiplex PCR; TCRdb has only the in-frame clones, and not every one. The repertoire holds about 110,000 clones, with around 89% as singletons. Here the sequenced sample was peripheral blood mononuclear cells (PBMCs), taken before the second cycle of nivolumab. Every receptor here comes from a human donor with classical Hodgkin lymphoma. The CDR3 runs from the conserved cysteine through the conserved F or W. The order of the fields is D gene, J gene, clone size, CDR3 length, V gene, CDR3 protein. D genes are given only for firm matches. Clone size is stated in some rows and not others, as once, few, many or a class when expanded.

TRBD1 TRBJ2-7 - 16 TRBV9 CASSVGDRISSYEQYF
- TRBJ2-7 - 14 TRBV30 CAWSGPGKTYEQYF
- TRBJ1-3 - 13 TRBV6-5 CASRVASGNTIYF
- TRBJ1-2 - 13 TRBV27 CASTDRQDYGYTF
TRBD1 TRBJ2-3 - 15 TRBV11-3 CASSNPGTEGDTQYF
- TRBJ1-1 - 16 TRBV27 CASRPIPGDWDTEAFF
TRBD1 TRBJ1-4 - 16 TRBV19 CASGDRAFATNEKLFF
- TRBJ1-2 few 13 TRBV10-3 CAISESTRRDYTF
- TRBJ1-2 - 13 TRBV5-1 CASSEGSIYGYTF
- TRBJ2-3 - 16 TRBV5-1 CASSLAEGARTDTQYF
TRBD2 TRBJ2-1 - 16 TRBV19 CASSIKTSGSRDEQFF
- TRBJ2-3 - 14 TRBV7-2 CASSLWGNTDTQYF
TRBD2 TRBJ2-3 - 14 TRBV19 CASTERDFTDTQYF
TRBD1 TRBJ2-7 - 14 TRBV28 CASSSRQGSYEQYF
- TRBJ1-5 once 13 TRBV6-5 CASTDGLNQPQHF
- TRBJ2-7 - 12 TRBV28 CASAGQNYEQYF
- TRBJ2-7 - 15 TRBV5-4 CASSFYLAQSYEQYF
- TRBJ1-1 - 15 TRBV27 CASSPLVGTDTEAFF
TRBD1 TRBJ1-4 - 11 TRBV29-1 CSGRQGEKLFF
- TRBJ2-3 - 12 TRBV19 CASKPSQDTQYF
- TRBJ2-3 - 14 TRBV19 CASRSGTSEDTQYF
- TRBJ1-1 - 12 TRBV6-1 CASSVPNTEAFF
- TRBJ1-5 - 15 TRBV28 CASSLVGAGNQPQHF
- TRBJ2-7 - 13 TRBV6-5 CASSYRTGYEQYF
- TRBJ1-5 - 13 TRBV6-5 CASTGGFGQPQHF
- TRBJ1-2 - 15 TRBV6-5 CASSPIEGGKPGYTF
TRBD1 TRBJ2-7 - 11 TRBV11-2 CASSGTGAQYF
- TRBJ1-5 - 13 TRBV30 CAWSVGVDQPQHF
- TRBJ1-2 - 14 TRBV5-3 CARSLVRGLGGYTF
- TRBJ1-2 - 13 TRBV19 CASSIGRNYGYTF
TRBD1 TRBJ1-1 - 15 TRBV11-2 CASSRQGASRTEAFF
- TRBJ2-3 - 15 TRBV13 CASSLGLTSTDTQYF